These 7 T cell receptor beta chains came from one sample sequenced in a study of blood T cell repertoires in COVID-19. Only in-frame clones appear in the TCRdb table, and some are missing; sequencing was by immunoSEQ multiplex PCR. The sample contains 50,000 to 70,000 clones, around 80% of which appear only once. Material for sequencing was peripheral blood. These receptors were taken from a man aged 55 to 70 with acute or convalescent COVID-19.

This chain joins TRBV19 and TRBJ2-6; D is possibly TRBD2 (5 bases). Trimming took 7 bases from V and 2 from J, leaving 12 bases between them. CDR1 is LNHDA and CDR2 is SQIVND in the germline V gene (reference sequence). The CDR3 is 15 residues long. CDR3 sequence: CASTPTGAGANVLTF. The CDR3, as DNA: TGTGCCAGTACCCCCACCGGGGCTGGGGCCAACGTCCTGACTTTC.

The chain combines TRBV30 with TRBJ2-3; 9 bases are shared with TRBD2. Trimming cost V 0 bases and J 3 bases; bases outside gene matches: 10. CDR1 and CDR2 from the germline V gene are GTSNPN and SVGIG (reference sequence). This CDR3 region has 17 residues. Written as DNA, the CDR3 is TGTGCCTGGAGTGTATGGGGCGGGAGGGGAAAGACAGATACGCAGTATTTT. It yields the protein CAWSVWGGRGKTDTQYF.

The chain carries TRBV10-3 and TRBJ2-2, with D hard to call. Germline assignment: CDR1 ENHRY and CDR2 SYGVKD. V was pared by 4 bases and J by 4 bases, with 13 bases between. CDR3 size: 15 residues. The CDR3 region has the DNA TGTGCCATCAGTGTCAGGCCAGGAACCACCGGGGAGCTGTTTTTT. This sequence encodes CAISVRPGTTGELFF.

V is TRBV7-2 and J is TRBJ1-5; D remains ambiguous. CDR1 is SGHTA, CDR2 FQGNSA, per germline. The ends were cut back, 3 bases at V and 3 bases at J, with 6 bases in the middle. The CDR3 length is 13 residues. CDR3: CASSLTLNQPQHF. CDR3 DNA: TGTGCCAGCAGCTTGACACTCAATCAGCCCCAGCATTTT. The variable domain in full, with the rest retrieved from reference TRBV7-2 and TRBJ1-5, is GAGVSQSPSNKVTEKGKDVELRCDPISGHTALYWYRQSLGQGLEFLIYFQGNSAPDKSGLPSDRFSAERTGGSVSTLTIQRTQQEDSAVYLCASSLTLNQPQHFGDGTRLSIL.

This chain uses TRBV7-2 with TRBJ1-1; tentative D call: TRBD1 (6 bases). Deletions cut 2 bases from V and 7 bases from J, with 8 bases between. Germline V gene lookup returns CDR1 SGHTA and CDR2 FQGNSA. There are 12 residues in the CDR3. This CDR3 is CASSLLGHEAFF. The CDR3, as DNA: TGTGCCAGCAGCTTATTGGGACATGAAGCTTTCTTT.

This clone has only one observation. This chain joins TRBV5-1 and TRBJ2-1, with TRBD2 identical over 12 bases. Germline lookup yields CDR1 SGHRS and CDR2 YFSETQ. This CDR3 is built from 16 residues. Germline trimming cut 3 bases from V and 7 bases from J; bases unmatched to any gene: 8. Here the CDR3 reads CASSSSGRAVENEQFF. CDR3 nucleotides: TGCGCCAGCAGCTCTAGCGGGAGGGCCGTGGAAAATGAGCAGTTCTTC.

V usage is TRBV11-2 and J usage is TRBJ2-5, with D possibly matching TRBD2 (6 bases). With 0 bases removed from V and 6 bases from J, the gap between germline ends came to 14 bases. Germline CDR1 reads SGHAT; CDR2 reads FQNNGV. This CDR3 comprises 15 residues. CDR3 in amino acids: CASSLDAGSGQTQYF. CDR3 DNA: TGTGCCAGCAGCTTAGATGCGGGAAGTGGACAGACCCAGTACTTC.